The TCR beta chain described here comes from a study of blood T cell repertoires in COVID-19. Study-level background: From the United States, Italy and Spain came samples of acute and convalescent COVID-19. From T cells, B-cell-depleted T cells, or PBMCs came the material, which was cDNA or gDNA.

The CDR3 totals 13 residues. From germline, CDR1 is SGHRS and CDR2 YFSETQ. V was cut by 0 bases and J by 4 bases, with 5 bases left in between. Study processing details: Quantification of nucleated cells was approximated via reference gene primer amplification. TCRdb's table, derived via immunoSEQ multiplex PCR, lists solely in-frame clones and lacks some. V and J calls and clone size are as listed in that table; D and trimming were resolved from the DNA. The table includes just over 150,000 clones, roughly 93% detected once. The sequence derives from a woman between 50 and 59 years old with acute or convalescent COVID-19. The sequencing sample was made of peripheral blood. The V and J genes are TRBV5-1 and TRBJ1-3; tentatively, D is TRBD1 (5 bases). The DNA of the CDR3 is TGCGCCAGCAGCTTGGGACAGGGAAACACCATATATTTT. This translates into CASSLGQGNTIYF.